This T cell receptor (beta chain) is drawn from a study of blood T cell repertoires in COVID-19. Clones were read by immunoSEQ multiplex PCR, and TCRdb kept only the in-frame ones, dropping some. The table records approximately 270,000 clones, around 86% of them present only once. The V gene's germline CDR1 is MNHEY and CDR2 SVGAGI. Trimming shortened V by 6 bases and J by 7 bases, and 18 bases separated the two germline ends. There are 14 residues in the CDR3. The sequenced material came from PBMCs or T cells enriched from blood (not recorded which). The genes are TRBV6-5 and TRBJ1-2, with D perhaps matching TRBD1 (5 bases). The receptor was derived from a man in his forties or fifties who had recovered from COVID-19. CDR3 loop: CASRAGAQGLGYTF. The CDR3 DNA reads TGTGCCAGCAGGGCTGGGGCGCAGGGTCTTGGCTACACCTTC.